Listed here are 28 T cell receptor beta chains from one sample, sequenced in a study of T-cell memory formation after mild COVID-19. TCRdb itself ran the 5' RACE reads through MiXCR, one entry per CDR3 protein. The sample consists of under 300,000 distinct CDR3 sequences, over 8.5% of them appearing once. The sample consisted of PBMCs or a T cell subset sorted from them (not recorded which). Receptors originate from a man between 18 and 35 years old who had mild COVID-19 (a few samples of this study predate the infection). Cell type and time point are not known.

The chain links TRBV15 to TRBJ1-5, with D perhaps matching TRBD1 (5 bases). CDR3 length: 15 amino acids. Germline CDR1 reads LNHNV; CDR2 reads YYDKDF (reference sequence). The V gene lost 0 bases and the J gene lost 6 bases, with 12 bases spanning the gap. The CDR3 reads CATSRDSEGIQPQHF. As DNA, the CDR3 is TGTGCCACCAGCAGAGATTCCGAGGGGATTCAGCCCCAGCATTTT.

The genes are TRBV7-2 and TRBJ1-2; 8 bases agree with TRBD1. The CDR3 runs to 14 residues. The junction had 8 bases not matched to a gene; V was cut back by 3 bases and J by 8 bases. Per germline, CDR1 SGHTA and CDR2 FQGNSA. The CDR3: CASSFAPGGGGYTF. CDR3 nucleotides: TGTGCCAGCAGCTTTGCCCCAGGGGGCGGCGGCTACACCTTC.

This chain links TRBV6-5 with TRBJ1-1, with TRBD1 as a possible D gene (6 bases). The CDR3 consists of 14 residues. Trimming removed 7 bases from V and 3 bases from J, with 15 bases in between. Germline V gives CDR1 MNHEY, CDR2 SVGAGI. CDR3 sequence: CASKPGHGHTEAFF. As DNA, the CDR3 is TGTGCCAGCAAGCCGGGACACGGACACACTGAAGCTTTCTTT.

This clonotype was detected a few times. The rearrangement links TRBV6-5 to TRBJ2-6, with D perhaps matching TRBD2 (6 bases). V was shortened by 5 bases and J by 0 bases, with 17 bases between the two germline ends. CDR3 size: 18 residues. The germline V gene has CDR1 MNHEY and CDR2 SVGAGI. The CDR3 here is CASSNTRAGISGANVLTF. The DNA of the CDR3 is TGTGCCAGCAGTAATACGCGGGCGGGGATCTCTGGGGCCAACGTCCTGACTTTC.

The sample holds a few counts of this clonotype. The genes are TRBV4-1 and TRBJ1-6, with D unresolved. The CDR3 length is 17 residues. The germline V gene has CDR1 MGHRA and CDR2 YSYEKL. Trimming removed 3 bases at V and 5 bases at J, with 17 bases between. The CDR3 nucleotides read TGCGCCAGCAGCCATCCCGCCACGGGGAGGGATAATTCACCCCTCCACTTT. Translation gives CASSHPATGRDNSPLHF.

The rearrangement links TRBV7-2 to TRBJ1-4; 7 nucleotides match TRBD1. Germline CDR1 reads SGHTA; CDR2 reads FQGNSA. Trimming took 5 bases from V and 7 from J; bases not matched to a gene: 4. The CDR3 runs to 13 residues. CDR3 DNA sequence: TGTGCCAGCAGCCGGACAGGATTTGAAAAACTGTTTTTT. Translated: CASSRTGFEKLFF.

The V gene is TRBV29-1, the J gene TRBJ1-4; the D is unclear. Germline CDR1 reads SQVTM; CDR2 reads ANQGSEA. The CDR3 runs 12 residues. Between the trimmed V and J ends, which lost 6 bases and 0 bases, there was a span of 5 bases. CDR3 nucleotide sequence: TGCAGCGTCTCCGCAACTAATGAAAAACTGTTTTTT. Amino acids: CSVSATNEKLFF.

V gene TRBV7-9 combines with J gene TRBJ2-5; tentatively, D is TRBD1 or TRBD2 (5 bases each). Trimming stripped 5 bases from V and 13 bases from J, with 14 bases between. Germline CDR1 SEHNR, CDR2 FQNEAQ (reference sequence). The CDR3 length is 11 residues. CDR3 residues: CASSKGPGRYF. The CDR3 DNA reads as TGTGCCAGCAGCAAGGGACCCGGGCGGTACTTC.

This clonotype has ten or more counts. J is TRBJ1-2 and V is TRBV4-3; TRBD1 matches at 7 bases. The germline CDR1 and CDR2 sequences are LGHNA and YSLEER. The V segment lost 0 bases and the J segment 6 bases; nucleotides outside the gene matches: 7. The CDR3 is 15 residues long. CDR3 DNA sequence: TGCGCCAGCAGCCAAGATCGAGGGGGCGGAAATGGCTACACCTTC. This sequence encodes CASSQDRGGGNGYTF.

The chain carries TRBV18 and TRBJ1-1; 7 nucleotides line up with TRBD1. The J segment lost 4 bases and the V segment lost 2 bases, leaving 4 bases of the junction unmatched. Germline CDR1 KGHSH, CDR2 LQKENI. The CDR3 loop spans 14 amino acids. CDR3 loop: CASSPNTGATEAFF. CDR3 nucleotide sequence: TGTGCCAGCTCACCAAATACAGGGGCCACTGAAGCTTTCTTT.

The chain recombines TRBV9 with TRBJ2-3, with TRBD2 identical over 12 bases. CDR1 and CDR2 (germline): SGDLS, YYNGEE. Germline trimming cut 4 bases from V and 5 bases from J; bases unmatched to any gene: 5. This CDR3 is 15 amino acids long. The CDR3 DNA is TGTGCCAGCAGCTGGACTAGCGGGGAACGAGATACGCAGTATTTT. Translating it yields CASSWTSGERDTQYF.

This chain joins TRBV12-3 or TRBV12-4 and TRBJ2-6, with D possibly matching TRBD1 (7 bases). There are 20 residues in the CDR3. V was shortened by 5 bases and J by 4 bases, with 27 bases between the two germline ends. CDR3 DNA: TGTGCCAGCAGTGCATGGCGGGACAGCCCTTCCTTGGGGGGGGCCAACGTCCTGACTTTC. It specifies CASSAWRDSPSLGGANVLTF.

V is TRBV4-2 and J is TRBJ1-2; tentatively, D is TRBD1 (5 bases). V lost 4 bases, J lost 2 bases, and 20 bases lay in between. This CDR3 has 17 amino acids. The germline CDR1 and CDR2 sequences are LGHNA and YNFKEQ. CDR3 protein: CASSPLQSRQLNYGYTF. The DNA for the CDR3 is TGTGCCAGCAGCCCCCTCCAGAGCAGACAGCTCAACTATGGCTACACCTTC.

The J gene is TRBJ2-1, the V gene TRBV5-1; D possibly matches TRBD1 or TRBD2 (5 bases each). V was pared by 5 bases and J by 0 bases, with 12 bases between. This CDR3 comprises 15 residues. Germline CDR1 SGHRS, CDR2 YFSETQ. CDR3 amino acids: CASRVGASSYNEQFF. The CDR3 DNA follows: TGCGCCAGCAGAGTCGGGGCCAGCTCCTACAATGAGCAGTTCTTC.

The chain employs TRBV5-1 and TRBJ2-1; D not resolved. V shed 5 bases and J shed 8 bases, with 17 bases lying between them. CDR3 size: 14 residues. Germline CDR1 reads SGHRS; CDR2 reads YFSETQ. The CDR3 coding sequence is TGCGCCAGCAGATTTAAGGCTTGGTGGCATGAGCAGTTCTTC. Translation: CASRFKAWWHEQFF.

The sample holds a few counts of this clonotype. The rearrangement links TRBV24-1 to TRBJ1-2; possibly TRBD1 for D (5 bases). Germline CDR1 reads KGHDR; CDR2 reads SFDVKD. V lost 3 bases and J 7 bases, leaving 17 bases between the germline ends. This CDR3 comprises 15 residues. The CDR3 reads CATSDAGTAPGGYTF. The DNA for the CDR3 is TGTGCCACCAGTGATGCCGGGACCGCTCCTGGTGGCTACACCTTC.

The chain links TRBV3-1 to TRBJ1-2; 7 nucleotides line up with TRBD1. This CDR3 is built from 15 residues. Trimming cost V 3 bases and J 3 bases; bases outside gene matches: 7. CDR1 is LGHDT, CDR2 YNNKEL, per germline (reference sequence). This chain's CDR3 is CASSQGTGADYGYTF. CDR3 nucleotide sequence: TGTGCCAGCAGCCAGGGTACAGGGGCTGACTATGGCTACACCTTC.

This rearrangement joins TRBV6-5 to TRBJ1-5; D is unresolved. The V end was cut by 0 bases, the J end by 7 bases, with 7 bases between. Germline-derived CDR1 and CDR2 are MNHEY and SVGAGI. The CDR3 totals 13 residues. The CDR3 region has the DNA TGTGCCAGCAGTTACTCGGCGGGGCAGCCCCAGCATTTT. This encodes CASSYSAGQPQHF.

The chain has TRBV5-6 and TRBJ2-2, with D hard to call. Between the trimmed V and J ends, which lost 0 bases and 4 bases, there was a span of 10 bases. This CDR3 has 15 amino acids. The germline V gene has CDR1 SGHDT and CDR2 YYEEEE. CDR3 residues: CASSLGRPTTGELFF. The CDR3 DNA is TGTGCCAGCAGCTTGGGGCGGCCAACCACCGGGGAGCTGTTTTTT.

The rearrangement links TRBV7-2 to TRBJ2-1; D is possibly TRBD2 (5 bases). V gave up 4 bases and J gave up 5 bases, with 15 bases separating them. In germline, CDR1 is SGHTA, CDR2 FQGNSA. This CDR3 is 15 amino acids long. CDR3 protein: CASSSPGGGNNEQFF. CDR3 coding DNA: TGTGCCAGCAGCTCCCCCGGAGGAGGTAACAATGAGCAGTTCTTC.

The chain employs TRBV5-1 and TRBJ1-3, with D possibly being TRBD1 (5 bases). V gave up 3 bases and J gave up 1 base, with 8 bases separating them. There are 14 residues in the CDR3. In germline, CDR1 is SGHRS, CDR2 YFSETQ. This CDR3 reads CASSWGSSGNTIYF. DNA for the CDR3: TGCGCCAGCAGCTGGGGGAGTTCTGGAAACACCATATATTTT.

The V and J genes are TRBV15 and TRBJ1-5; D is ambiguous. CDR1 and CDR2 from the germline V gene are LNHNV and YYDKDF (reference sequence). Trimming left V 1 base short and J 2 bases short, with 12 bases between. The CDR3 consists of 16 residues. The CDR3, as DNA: TGTGCCACCAGCAGAGGAACGGTGTGGGGCAATCAGCCCCAGCATTTT. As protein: CATSRGTVWGNQPQHF. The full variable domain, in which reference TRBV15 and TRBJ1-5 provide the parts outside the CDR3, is DAMVIQNPRYQVTQFGKPVTLSCSQTLNHNVMYWYQQKSSQAPKLLFHYYDKDFNNEADTPDNFQSRRPNTSFCFLDIRSPGLGDTAMYLCATSRGTVWGNQPQHFGDGTRLSIL.

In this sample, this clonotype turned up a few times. The CDR3 nucleotides are TGCAGTGCTAGTCACAGGGGCCCCACAGATACGCAGTATTTT. Its protein product is CSASHRGPTDTQYF. The V call is TRBV20-1, the J call TRBJ2-3, with 7 positions matching TRBD1. Germline V gene sequence: CDR1 DFQATT, CDR2 SNEGSKA (reference sequence). The CDR3 runs to 14 residues. V was pared by 3 bases and J by 2 bases, with 5 bases of the junction left unmatched.

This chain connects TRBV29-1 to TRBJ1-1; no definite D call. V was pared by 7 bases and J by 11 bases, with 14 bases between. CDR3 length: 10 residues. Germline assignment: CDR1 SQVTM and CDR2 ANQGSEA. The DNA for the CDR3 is TGCAGCGCCACGGCAGAAAGGGCTTTCTTT. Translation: CSATAERAFF. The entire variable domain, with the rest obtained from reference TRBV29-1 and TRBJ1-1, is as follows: SAVISQKPSRDICQRGTSLTIQCQVDSQVTMMFWYRQQPGQSLTLIATANQGSEATYESGFVIDKFPISRPNLTFSTLTVSNMSPEDSSIYLCSATAERAFFGQGTRLTVV.

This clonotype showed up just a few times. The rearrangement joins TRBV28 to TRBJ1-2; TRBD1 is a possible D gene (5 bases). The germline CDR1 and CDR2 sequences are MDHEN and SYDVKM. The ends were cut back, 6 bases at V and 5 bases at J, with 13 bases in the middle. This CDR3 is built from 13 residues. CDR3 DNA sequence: TGTGCCAGCAGCGAACGGGGGAGATATGGCTACACCTTC. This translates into CASSERGRYGYTF.

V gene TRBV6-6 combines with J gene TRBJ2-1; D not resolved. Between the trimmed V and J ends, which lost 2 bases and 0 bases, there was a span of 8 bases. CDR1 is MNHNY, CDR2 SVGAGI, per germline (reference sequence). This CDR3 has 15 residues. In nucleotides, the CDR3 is TGTGCCAGCAGTTACGCCGTAAGCTCCTACAATGAGCAGTTCTTC. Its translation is CASSYAVSSYNEQFF.

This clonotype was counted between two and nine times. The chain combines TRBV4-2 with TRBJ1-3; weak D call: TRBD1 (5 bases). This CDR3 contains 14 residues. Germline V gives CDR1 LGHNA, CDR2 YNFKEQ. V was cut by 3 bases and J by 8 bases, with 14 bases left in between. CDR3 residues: CASSHGGDGHTIYF. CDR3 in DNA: TGTGCCAGCAGCCACGGGGGGGACGGCCACACCATATATTTT.

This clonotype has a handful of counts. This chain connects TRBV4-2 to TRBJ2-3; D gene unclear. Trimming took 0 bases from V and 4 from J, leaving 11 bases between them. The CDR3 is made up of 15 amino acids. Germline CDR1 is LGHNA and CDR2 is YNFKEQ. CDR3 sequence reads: CASSQDLLISDTQYF. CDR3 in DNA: TGTGCCAGCAGCCAAGACCTCCTTATATCAGATACGCAGTATTTT.